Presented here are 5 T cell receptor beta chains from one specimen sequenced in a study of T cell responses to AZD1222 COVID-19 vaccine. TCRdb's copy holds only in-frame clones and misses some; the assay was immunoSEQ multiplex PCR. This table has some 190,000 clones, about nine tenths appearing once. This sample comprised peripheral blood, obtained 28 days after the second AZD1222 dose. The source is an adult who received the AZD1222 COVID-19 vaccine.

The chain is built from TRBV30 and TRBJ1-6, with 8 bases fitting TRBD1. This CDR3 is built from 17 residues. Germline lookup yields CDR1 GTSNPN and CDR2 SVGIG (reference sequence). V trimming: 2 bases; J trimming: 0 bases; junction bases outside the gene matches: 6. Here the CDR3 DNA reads TGTGCCTGGAGTAAGGACAGGGTGAGCTCCTATAATTCACCCCTCCACTTT. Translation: CAWSKDRVSSYNSPLHF.

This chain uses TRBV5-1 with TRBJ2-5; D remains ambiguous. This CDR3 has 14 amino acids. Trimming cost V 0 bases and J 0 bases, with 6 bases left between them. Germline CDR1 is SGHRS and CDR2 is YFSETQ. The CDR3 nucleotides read TGCGCCAGCAGCTTGGTGAATTACCAAGAGACCCAGTACTTC. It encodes CASSLVNYQETQYF. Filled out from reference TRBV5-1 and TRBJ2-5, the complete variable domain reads KAGVTQTPRYLIKTRGQQVTLSCSPISGHRSVSWYQQTPGQGLQFLFEYFSETQRNKGNFPGRFSGRQFSNSRSEMNVSTLELGDSALYLCASSLVNYQETQYFGPGTRLLVL.

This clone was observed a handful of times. The CDR3 sequence is CASSQDTTFYGYTF. The CDR3 bases are TGTGCCAGCAGCCAAGACACAACCTTCTATGGCTACACCTTC. The chain carries TRBV3-1 (or the pseudogene TRBV3-2) and TRBJ1-2; D gene unclear. Germline V gives CDR1 LGHDT, CDR2 YNNKEL (reference sequence). The ends were cut back, 0 bases at V and 4 bases at J, with 9 bases in the middle. This CDR3 spans 14 amino acids.

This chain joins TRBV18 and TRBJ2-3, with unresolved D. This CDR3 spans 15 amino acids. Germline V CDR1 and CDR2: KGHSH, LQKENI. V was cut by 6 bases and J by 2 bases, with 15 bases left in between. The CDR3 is CASSATLLHTDTQYF. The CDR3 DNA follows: TGTGCCAGCTCGGCCACCCTTCTCCACACAGATACGCAGTATTTT.

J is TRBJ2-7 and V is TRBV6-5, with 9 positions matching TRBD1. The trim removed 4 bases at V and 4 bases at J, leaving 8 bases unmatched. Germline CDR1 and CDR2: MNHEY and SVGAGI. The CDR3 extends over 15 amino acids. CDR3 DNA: TGTGCCAGCAGTTTCCCCGGGACAGGGATATACGAGCAGTACTTC. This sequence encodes CASSFPGTGIYEQYF.